This T cell receptor beta chain comes out of a study of T cells in Graves' hyperthyroidism and ophthalmopathy. RNA transcripts were the template for amplifying TCR beta CDR3 regions. The TCR CDR3 first-round RT-PCR relied on the HTBI primer set. TCRdb reprocessed the multiplex PCR reads with MiXCR, giving one entry per CDR3 protein. Of hundreds of thousands of distinct CDR3 sequences listed, 13% to 15% are singletons. Study-level points and caveats: Within blood appeared most thyroid clonotypes that had expanded above 0.001. The model forecast ophthalmopathy, anticipating it by a median approximately 6.1 months before onset.

CDR1 and CDR2 from the germline V gene are SGHDT and YYEEEE. V lost 4 bases, J lost 4 bases, and 13 bases stayed unmatched. The CDR3 is 17 amino acids. Uncontrolled infection, other autoimmune disease, pregnancy or lactation disqualified patients from enrolment. This clonotype was seen ten or more times. The antigen remains undetermined. The sample comprised blood. The source of this sequence is a woman aged 18-35 years with Graves' hyperthyroidism. The chain is built from TRBV5-6 and TRBJ1-2, with 10 bases aligning to TRBD1. CDR3 protein: CASSELLDRGFLYGYTF. In DNA, the CDR3 is TGTGCCAGCAGCGAATTACTGGACAGGGGGTTTCTCTATGGCTACACCTTC.